This T cell receptor (beta chain) is from a study of T cells in tuberculosis. At the level of the study: Sequenced TCRs come from CD1B-GMM tetramer-binding T cells.

This clone has a handful of counts. J lost 1 base, V lost 5 bases, and 11 bases had no gene match. CDR3 size: 16 residues. From germline, CDR1 is SGHRS and CDR2 YFSETQ. After thawing and overnight rest, PBMC were stained with GMM-loaded CD1B tetramer, viability dye and anti-CD3 for sorting. CD1B tetramers were loaded with Rhodococcus equi-derived C32 glucose monomycolate. Sequencing of TCR-alpha and TCR-beta chains was unpaired. The repertoire was sequenced with immunoSEQ multiplex PCR; TCRdb's copy has only in-frame clones and lacks some. The sample shows about 59,000 clones, about four fifths of them seen only once.

The rearrangement links TRBV5-1 to TRBJ2-7, with TRBD1 matching over 8 bases. Material: CD1b-GMM tetramer-negative cells sorted from PBMCs. The source of this sequence is an adult woman with latent tuberculosis. CDR3 DNA: TGCGCCAGCAGTCGGCGGACAGGGAAAGGATCCTACGAGCAGTACTTC. Protein sequence: CASSRRTGKGSYEQYF.